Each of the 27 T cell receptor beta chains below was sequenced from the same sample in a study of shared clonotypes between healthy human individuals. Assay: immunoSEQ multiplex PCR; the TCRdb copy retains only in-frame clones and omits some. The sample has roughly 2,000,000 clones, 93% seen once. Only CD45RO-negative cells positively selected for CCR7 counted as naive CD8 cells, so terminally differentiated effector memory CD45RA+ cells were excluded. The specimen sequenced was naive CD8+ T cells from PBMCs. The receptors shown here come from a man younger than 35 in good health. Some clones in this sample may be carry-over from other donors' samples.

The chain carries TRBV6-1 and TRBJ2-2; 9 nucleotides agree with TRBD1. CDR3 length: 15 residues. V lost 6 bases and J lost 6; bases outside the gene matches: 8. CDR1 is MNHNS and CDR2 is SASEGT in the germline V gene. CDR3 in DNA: TGTGCCAGCAGCCCCGGGACAGGGAAGGCCGGGGAGCTGTTTTTT. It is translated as CASSPGTGKAGELFF.

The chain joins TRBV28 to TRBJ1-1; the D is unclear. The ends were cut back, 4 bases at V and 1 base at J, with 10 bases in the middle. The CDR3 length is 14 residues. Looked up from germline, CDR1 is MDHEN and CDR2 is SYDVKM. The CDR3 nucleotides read TGTGCCAGCAGTTACGCAGGCGGGAACACTGAAGCTTTCTTT. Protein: CASSYAGGNTEAFF.

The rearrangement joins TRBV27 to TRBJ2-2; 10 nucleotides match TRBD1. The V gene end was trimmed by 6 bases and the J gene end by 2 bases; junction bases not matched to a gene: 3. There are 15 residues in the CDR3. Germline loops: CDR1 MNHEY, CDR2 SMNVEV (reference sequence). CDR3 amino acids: CASRWDRGNTGELFF. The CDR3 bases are TGTGCCAGCAGATGGGACAGGGGAAACACCGGGGAGCTGTTTTTT.

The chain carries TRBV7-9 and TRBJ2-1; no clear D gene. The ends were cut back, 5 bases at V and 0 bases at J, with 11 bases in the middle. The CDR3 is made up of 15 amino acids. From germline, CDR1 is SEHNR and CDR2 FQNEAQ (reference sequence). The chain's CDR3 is CASSAGSSSYNEQFF. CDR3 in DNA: TGTGCCAGCAGCGCAGGTTCCAGCTCCTACAATGAGCAGTTCTTC.

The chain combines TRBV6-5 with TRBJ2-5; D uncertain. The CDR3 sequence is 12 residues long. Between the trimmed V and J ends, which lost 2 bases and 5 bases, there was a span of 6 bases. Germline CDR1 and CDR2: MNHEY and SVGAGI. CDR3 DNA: TGTGCCAGCAGTTACGGCTCGGAGACCCAGTACTTC. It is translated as CASSYGSETQYF.

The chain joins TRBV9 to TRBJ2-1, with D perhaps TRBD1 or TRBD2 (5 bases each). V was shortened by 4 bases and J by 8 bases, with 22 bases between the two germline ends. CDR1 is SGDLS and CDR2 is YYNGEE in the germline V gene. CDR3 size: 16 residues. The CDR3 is CASSQHRRSMVDEQFF. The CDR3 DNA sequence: TGTGCCAGCAGCCAACACAGGAGGAGTATGGTCGATGAGCAGTTCTTC. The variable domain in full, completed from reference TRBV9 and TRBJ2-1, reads DSGVTQTPKHLITATGQRVTLRCSPRSGDLSVYWYQQSLDQGLQFLIQYYNGEERAKGNILERFSAQQFPDLHSELNLSSLELGDSALYFCASSQHRRSMVDEQFFGPGTRLTVL.

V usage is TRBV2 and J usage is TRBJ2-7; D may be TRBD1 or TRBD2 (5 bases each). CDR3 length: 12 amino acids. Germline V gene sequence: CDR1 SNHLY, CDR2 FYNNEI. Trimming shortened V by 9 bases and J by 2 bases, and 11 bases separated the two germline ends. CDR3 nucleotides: TGTGCCAGGGGGGACCGAGCCTACGAGCAGTACTTC. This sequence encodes CARGDRAYEQYF.

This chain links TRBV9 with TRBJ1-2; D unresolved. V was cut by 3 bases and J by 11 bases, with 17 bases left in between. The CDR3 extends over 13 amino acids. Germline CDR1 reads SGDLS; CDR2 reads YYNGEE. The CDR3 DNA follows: TGTGCCAGCAGCGCTAATAAGGTTGCGCAGTACACCTTC. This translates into CASSANKVAQYTF.

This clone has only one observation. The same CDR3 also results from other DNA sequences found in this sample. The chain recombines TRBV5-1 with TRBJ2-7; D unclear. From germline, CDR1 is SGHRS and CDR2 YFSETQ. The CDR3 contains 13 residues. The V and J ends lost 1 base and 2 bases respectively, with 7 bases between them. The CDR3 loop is CASSLRATYEQYF. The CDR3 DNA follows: TGCGCCAGCAGCTTGCGGGCAACCTACGAGCAGTACTTC.

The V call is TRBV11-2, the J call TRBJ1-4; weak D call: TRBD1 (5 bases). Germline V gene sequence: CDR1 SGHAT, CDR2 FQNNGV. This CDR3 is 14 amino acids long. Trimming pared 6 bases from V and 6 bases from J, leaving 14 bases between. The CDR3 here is CASRPFGADEKLFF. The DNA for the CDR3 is TGTGCCAGCAGGCCTTTTGGGGCAGATGAAAAACTGTTTTTT.

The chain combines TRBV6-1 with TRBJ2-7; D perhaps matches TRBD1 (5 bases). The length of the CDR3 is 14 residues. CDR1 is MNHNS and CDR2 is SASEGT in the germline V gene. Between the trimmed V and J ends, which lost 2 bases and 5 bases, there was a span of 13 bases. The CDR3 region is CASSEMAGNDEQYF. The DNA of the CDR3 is TGTGCCAGCAGTGAAATGGCAGGGAATGACGAGCAGTACTTC.

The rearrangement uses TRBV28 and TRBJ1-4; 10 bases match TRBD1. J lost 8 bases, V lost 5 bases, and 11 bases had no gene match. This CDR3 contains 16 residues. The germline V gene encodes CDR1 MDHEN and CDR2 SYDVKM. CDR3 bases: TGTGCCAGCAGTGGGACAGGGGTCGCCTTGAGGGAAAAACTGTTTTTT. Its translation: CASSGTGVALREKLFF.

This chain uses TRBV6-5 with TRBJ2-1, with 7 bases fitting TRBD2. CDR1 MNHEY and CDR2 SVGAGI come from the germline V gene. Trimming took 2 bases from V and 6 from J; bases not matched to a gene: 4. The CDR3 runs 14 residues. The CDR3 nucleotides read TGTGCCAGCAGTTACGAGGCTAGCGGCAATGAGCAGTTCTTC. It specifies CASSYEASGNEQFF.

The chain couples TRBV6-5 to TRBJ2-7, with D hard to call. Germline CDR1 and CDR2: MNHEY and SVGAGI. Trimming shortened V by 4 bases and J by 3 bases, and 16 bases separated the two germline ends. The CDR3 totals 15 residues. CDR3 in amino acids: CASSLNGRSFYEQYF. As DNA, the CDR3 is TGTGCCAGCAGTTTAAACGGCCGTTCGTTCTACGAGCAGTACTTC.

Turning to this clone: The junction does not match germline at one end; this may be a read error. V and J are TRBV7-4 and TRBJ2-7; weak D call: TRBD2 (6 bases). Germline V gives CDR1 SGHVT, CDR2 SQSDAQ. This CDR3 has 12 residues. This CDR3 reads CASGLDCGTRYF. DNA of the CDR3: TGTGCCAGCGGCTTAGATTGCGGGACGCGGTACTTC. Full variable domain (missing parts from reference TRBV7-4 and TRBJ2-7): GAGVSQSPRYKVAKRGRDVALRCDSISGHVTLYWYRQTLGQGSEVLTYSQSDAQRDKSGRPSGRFSAERPERSVSTLKIQRTEQGDSAVYLCASGLDCGTRYFGPGTRLTVT.

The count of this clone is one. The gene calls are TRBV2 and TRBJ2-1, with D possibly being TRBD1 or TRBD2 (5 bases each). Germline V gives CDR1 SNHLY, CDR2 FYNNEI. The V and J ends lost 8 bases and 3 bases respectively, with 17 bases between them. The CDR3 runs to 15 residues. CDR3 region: CASRLPGPGYNEQFF. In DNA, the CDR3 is TGTGCCAGCCGCCTGCCGGGACCGGGCTACAATGAGCAGTTCTTC.

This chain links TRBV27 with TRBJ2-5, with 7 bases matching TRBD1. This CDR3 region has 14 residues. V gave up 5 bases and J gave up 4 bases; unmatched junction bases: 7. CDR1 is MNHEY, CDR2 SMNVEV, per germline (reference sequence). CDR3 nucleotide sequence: TGTGCCAGCAGTCCACAGGGGTACCGAGAGACCCAGTACTTC. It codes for CASSPQGYRETQYF.

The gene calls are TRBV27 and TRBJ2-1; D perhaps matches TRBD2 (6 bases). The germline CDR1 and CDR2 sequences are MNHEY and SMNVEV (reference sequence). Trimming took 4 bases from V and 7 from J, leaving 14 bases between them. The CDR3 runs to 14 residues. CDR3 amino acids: CASSSVTRENEQFF. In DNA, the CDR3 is TGTGCCAGCAGTTCTGTAACTCGGGAGAATGAGCAGTTCTTC.

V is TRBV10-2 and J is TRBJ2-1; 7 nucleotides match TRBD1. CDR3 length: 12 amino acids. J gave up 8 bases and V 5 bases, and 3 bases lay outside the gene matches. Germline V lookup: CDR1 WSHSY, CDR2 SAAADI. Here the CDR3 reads CASSTGAHEQFF. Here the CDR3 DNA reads TGCGCCAGCAGTACAGGGGCACATGAGCAGTTCTTC.

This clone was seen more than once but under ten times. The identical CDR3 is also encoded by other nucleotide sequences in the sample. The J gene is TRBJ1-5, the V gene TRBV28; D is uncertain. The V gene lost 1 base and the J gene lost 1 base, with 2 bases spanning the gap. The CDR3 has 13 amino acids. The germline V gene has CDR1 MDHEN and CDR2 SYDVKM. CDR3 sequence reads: CASSLLSNQPQHF. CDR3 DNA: TGTGCCAGCAGTTTATTAAGCAATCAGCCCCAGCATTTT.

The CDR3 nucleotides read TGTGCCAGCAGTGAATTCTCCGGGACCGCACGCGGTCAGCCCCAGCATTTT. It is translated as CASSEFSGTARGQPQHF. The rearrangement links TRBV25-1 to TRBJ1-5; D is perhaps TRBD1 (5 bases). The V end lost 1 base, the J end lost 6 bases, and 19 bases lay between the germline ends. The CDR3 sequence is 17 residues long. Germline V gene data show CDR1 as MGHDK and CDR2 as SYGVNS.

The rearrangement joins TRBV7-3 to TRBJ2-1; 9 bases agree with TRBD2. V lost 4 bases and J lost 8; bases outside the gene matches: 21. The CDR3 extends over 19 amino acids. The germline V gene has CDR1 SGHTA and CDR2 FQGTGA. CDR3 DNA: TGTGCCAGCAGCTCCATTCCTAGCGGGATGAGTGGGTTTGGCGATGAGCAGTTCTTC. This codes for CASSSIPSGMSGFGDEQFF.

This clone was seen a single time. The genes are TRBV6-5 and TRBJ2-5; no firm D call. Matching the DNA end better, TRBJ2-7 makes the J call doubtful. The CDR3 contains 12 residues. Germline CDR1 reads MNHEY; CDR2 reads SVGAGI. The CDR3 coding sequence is TGTGCCAGCAGGGGTGGGTCCTACGAGCAGTACTTC. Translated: CASRGGSYEQYF.

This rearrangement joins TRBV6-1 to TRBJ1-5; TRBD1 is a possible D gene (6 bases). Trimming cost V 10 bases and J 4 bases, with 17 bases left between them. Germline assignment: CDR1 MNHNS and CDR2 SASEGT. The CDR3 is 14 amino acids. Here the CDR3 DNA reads TGTGCCACAGGACAGTATAGTAGAAATCAGCCCCAGCATTTT. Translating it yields CATGQYSRNQPQHF.

CDR3 sequence: CASSLGQGVYHEQYF. The CDR3 nucleotides read TGTGCCAGCAGCCTAGGACAGGGGGTATATCACGAGCAGTACTTC. The chain has TRBV7-9 and TRBJ2-7; 10 bases map to TRBD1. Per germline, CDR1 SEHNR and CDR2 FQNEAQ (reference sequence). The CDR3 runs to 15 residues. V trimming: 5 bases; J trimming: 5 bases; junction bases outside the gene matches: 9.

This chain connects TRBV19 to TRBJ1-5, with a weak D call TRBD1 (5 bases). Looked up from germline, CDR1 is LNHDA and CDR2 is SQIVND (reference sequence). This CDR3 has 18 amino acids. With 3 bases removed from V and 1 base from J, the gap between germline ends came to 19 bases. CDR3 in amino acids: CASSMVPQALLSNQPQHF. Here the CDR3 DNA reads TGTGCCAGTAGTATGGTCCCACAGGCCTTACTCAGCAATCAGCCCCAGCATTTT. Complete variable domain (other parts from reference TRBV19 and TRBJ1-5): DGGITQSPKYLFRKEGQNVTLSCEQNLNHDAMYWYRQDPGQGLRLIYYSQIVNDFQKGDIAEGYSVSREKKESFPLTVTSAQKNPTAFYLCASSMVPQALLSNQPQHFGDGTRLSIL.

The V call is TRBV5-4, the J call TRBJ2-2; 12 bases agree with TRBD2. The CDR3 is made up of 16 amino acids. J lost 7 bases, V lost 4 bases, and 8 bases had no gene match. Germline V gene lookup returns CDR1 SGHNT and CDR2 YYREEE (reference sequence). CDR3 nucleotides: TGTGCCAGCAGCCTACGACTAGCGGGAGCGGGCGGGGAGCTGTTTTTT. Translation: CASSLRLAGAGGELFF. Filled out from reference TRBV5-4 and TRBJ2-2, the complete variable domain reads ETGVTQSPTHLIKTRGQQVTLRCSSQSGHNTVSWYQQALGQGPQFIFQYYREEENGRGNFPPRFSGLQFPNYSSELNVNALELDDSALYLCASSLRLAGAGGELFFGEGSRLTVL.